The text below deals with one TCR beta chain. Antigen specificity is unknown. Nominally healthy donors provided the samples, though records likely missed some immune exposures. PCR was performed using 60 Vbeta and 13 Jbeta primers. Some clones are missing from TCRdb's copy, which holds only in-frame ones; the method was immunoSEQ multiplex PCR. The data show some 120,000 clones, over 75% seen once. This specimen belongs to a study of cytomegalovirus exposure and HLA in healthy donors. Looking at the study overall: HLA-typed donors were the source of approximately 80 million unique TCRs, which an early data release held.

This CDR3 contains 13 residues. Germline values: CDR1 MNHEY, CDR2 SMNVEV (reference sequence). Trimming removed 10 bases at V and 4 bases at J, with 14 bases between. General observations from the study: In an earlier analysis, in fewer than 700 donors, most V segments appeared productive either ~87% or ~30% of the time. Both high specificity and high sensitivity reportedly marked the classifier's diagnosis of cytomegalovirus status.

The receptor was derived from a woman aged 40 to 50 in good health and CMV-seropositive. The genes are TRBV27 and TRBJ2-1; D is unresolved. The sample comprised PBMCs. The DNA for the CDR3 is TGTGCCACTAGTCACGGGTCTTACAATGAGCAGTTCTTC. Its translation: CATSHGSYNEQFF.